One and the same sample provided the 2 T cell receptor beta chains below, sequenced in a study of T-cell reconstitution after alpha-beta-depleted transplantation in children. During its preparation, the TCRbeta library received unique molecular identifiers. TCRdb ran MiXCR on the PCR reads and lists one entry per CDR3 protein. This table holds fewer than 450,000 distinct CDR3 sequences, roughly 16% found once. The starting material was PBMCs, mostly from graft donor cells, obtained 360 days after TCRalphabeta/CD19-depleted stem cell transplant. These receptors were obtained from a male patient aged 2-15 years who had a stem cell transplant for acute lymphoblastic leukemia, so the T cells may come from the graft donor.

V usage is TRBV24-1 and J usage is TRBJ2-2, with 14 bases that match TRBD2. The CDR3 spans 19 residues. V shed 5 bases and J 5 bases; nucleotides not matched to a gene: 12. Per the germline V gene, CDR1 is KGHDR and CDR2 is SFDVKD. The CDR3 sequence: CATSAPDGTSGRRTGELFF. Written as DNA, the CDR3 is TGTGCCACCAGTGCCCCGGACGGGACTAGCGGGAGAAGGACCGGGGAGCTGTTTTTT.

The CDR3 region has the DNA TGCAGCGAGGTGGCTGGGTCGTCAGATACGCAGTATTTT. Translated, it gives CSEVAGSSDTQYF. The chain has TRBV29-1 and TRBJ2-3; D not resolved. V dropped 7 bases and J dropped 4 bases, with 15 bases sitting between them. This CDR3 spans 13 amino acids. CDR1 and CDR2 (germline): SQVTM, ANQGSEA.